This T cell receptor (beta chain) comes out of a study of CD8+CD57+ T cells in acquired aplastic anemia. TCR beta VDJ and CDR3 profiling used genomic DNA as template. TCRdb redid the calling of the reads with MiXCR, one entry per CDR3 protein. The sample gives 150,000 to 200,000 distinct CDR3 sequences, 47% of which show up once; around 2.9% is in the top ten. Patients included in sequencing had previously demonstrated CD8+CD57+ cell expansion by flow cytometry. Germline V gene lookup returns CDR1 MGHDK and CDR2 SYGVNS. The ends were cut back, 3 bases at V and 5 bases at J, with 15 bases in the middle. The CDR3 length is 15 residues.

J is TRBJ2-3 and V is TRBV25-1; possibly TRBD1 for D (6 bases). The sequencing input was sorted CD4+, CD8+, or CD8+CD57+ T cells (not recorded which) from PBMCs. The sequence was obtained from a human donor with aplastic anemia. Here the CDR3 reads CASSDVQGLEDTQYF. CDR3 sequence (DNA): TGTGCCAGCAGTGATGTACAGGGCCTTGAAGATACGCAGTATTTT.